The rows below give T cell receptor beta chains drawn from one sample of a study of T-cell memory formation after mild COVID-19. TCRdb fed the 5' RACE reads into MiXCR, producing one record per CDR3 protein. The table has over 40,000 distinct CDR3 sequences, 10% to 15% seen once. Sequences were obtained from PBMCs or a T cell subset sorted from them (not recorded which). The source is a young man who had mild COVID-19 (a few samples of this study predate the infection). Cell type and time point are not known. Each CDR3 is given with its conserved first and last residue. The D gene is left open where the match is weak. Clone size appears in some rows only: once, few, many, or a class for an expanded clone.

-	TRBJ2-5	TRBV7-2	TRBD2	CASSNGGVETQYF	TGTGCCAGCTCGAACGGGGGGGTGGAGACCCAGTACTTC
many	TRBJ2-1	TRBV7-3	TRBD1	CASSLAAGGFNEQFF	TGTGCCAGCAGCTTAGCCGCAGGGGGTTTTAATGAGCAGTTCTTC
-	TRBJ1-1	TRBV6-5	-	CASSYVGGKTEAFF	TGTGCCAGCAGTTACGTGGGGGGAAAGACTGAAGCTTTCTTT
-	TRBJ2-1	TRBV20-1	TRBD2	CSAMSGGASYEQFF	TGCAGTGCTATGAGCGGGGGGGCCTCGTATGAGCAGTTCTTC
-	TRBJ1-1	TRBV20-1	-	CSAPLGDTEAFF	TGCAGTGCCCCCTTAGGGGACACTGAAGCTTTCTTT
many	TRBJ2-3	TRBV11-2	TRBD2	CASSPLAGAEGDTQYF	TGTGCCAGCAGCCCCCTAGCGGGGGCCGAGGGAGATACGCAGTATTTT
many	TRBJ2-3	TRBV11-2	TRBD2	CASTTPVAGGTDTQYF	TGTGCCAGCACCACGCCCGTAGCGGGGGGCACAGATACGCAGTATTTT
many	TRBJ1-3	TRBV20-1	-	CSARRSLVPGNTIYF	TGCAGTGCTAGACGGTCACTTGTCCCTGGAAACACCATATATTTT
few	TRBJ2-7	TRBV20-1	-	CSAVKWDQGTYEQYF	TGCAGTGCTGTTAAATGGGACCAGGGAACTTACGAGCAGTACTTC
-	TRBJ1-1	TRBV3-1	-	CASSQGEWGTEAFF	TGTGCCAGCAGCCAAGGGGAATGGGGCACTGAAGCTTTCTTT
few	TRBJ2-3	TRBV28	TRBD2	CASRYSGATDTQYF	TGTGCCAGCAGGTATAGCGGGGCGACAGATACGCAGTATTTT
few	TRBJ2-3	TRBV7-3	-	CASSSGTGRTDTQYF	TGTGCCAGCAGCTCCGGGACGGGGCGAACAGATACGCAGTATTTT
-	TRBJ2-2	TRBV7-9	-	CASSLQGSGELFF	TGTGCCAGCAGCTTACAGGGATCCGGGGAGCTGTTTTTT
-	TRBJ1-4	TRBV7-9	-	CASSPAEKLFF	TGTGCCAGCAGCCCCGCCGAAAAACTGTTTTTT
many	TRBJ2-1	TRBV27	TRBD1	CASRLPGQGNNEQFF	TGTGCCAGCAGGCTACCGGGACAGGGGAATAATGAGCAGTTCTTC
medium-sized	TRBJ2-3	TRBV20-1	TRBD2	CSAKPGGGTDTQYF	TGCAGTGCGAAGCCGGGAGGGGGCACAGATACGCAGTATTTT
many	TRBJ2-5	TRBV21-1	-	CASSKEYRGQGSQETQYF	TGTGCCAGCAGCAAAGAGTATAGAGGACAGGGATCCCAAGAGACCCAGTACTTC
many	TRBJ2-7	TRBV2	TRBD2	CASSLGLEVEQYF	TGTGCCAGCAGTCTGGGACTAGAGGTCGAGCAGTACTTC
-	TRBJ2-3	TRBV30	-	CAWSITGGADTQYF	TGTGCCTGGAGTATCACGGGGGGCGCAGATACGCAGTATTTT
-	TRBJ1-1	TRBV10-3	-	CAISEGFTEAFF	TGTGCCATCAGTGAGGGGTTTACTGAAGCTTTCTTT
-	TRBJ2-6	TRBV27	TRBD1	CASTRWGQGPGANVLTF	TGTGCCAGCACCCGATGGGGACAGGGGCCCGGGGCCAACGTCCTGACTTTC
-	TRBJ2-2	TRBV7-2	TRBD2	CASSLAQRGFAELFF	TGTGCCAGCAGCTTAGCCCAGCGGGGGTTCGCGGAGCTGTTTTTT
few	TRBJ1-1	TRBV20-1	-	CSASDGFMNTEAFF	TGCAGTGCTAGTGACGGATTCATGAACACTGAAGCTTTCTTT
-	TRBJ2-1	TRBV7-9	TRBD2	CASSLGGVNEQFF	TGTGCCAGCAGCTTGGGGGGGGTTAATGAGCAGTTCTTC
many	TRBJ2-3	TRBV6-5	-	CASSSRDSLGRIDTQYF	TGTGCCAGCAGTTCCCGGGACTCACTTGGAAGGATAGATACGCAGTATTTT
-	TRBJ2-5	TRBV5-6	TRBD2	CASSFSGGMGETQYF	TGTGCCAGCAGCTTTAGCGGGGGGATGGGAGAGACCCAGTACTTC
-	TRBJ2-1	TRBV9	TRBD2	CASSVTSGGHNEQFF	TGTGCCAGCAGCGTTACTAGCGGGGGCCACAATGAGCAGTTCTTC
few	TRBJ1-1	TRBV18	-	CASSPSVGARTEAFF	TGTGCCAGCTCACCTTCCGTGGGGGCCCGGACTGAAGCTTTCTTT
few	TRBJ2-3	TRBV28	-	CASSLPAVTDTQYF	TGTGCCAGCAGTTTGCCCGCCGTAACAGATACGCAGTATTTT
many	TRBJ2-3	TRBV12-3/TRBV12-4	TRBD2	CASSLASGRTDTQYF	TGTGCCAGCAGTTTAGCTAGCGGGCGCACAGATACGCAGTATTTT
-	TRBJ2-2	TRBV9	TRBD1	CASSEDTGVTGELFF	TGTGCCAGCAGCGAGGATACAGGGGTCACCGGGGAGCTGTTTTTT
-	TRBJ1-2	TRBV5-6	-	CASSLVLWPDGYTF	TGTGCCAGCAGCTTGGTTCTCTGGCCGGATGGCTACACCTTC
-	TRBJ2-7	TRBV18	-	CASSPETGPYEQYF	TGTGCCAGCTCACCAGAGACGGGCCCCTACGAGCAGTACTTC
many	TRBJ2-2	TRBV5-1	-	CASSLPGELFF	TGCGCCAGCAGCTTGCCCGGGGAGCTGTTTTTT
few	TRBJ2-6	TRBV12-3/TRBV12-4	-	CASSSSGGANVLTF	TGTGCCAGCAGTTCCTCGGGTGGGGCCAACGTCCTGACTTTC
few	TRBJ1-2	TRBV6-2/TRBV6-3	-	CASSYSSRVVTF	TGTGCCAGCAGTTACTCAAGCAGGGTCGTAACCTTC
-	TRBJ2-5	TRBV5-1	TRBD2	CASSTSPGGAGETQYF	TGCGCCAGCAGTACCTCTCCCGGGGGGGCCGGGGAGACCCAGTACTTC
few	TRBJ1-1	TRBV5-1	-	CASSLNARRNTEAFF	TGCGCCAGCAGCTTGAACGCAAGACGGAACACTGAAGCTTTCTTT
-	TRBJ1-6	TRBV7-8	-	CASSLVPAYYNSPLHF	TGTGCCAGCAGCTTAGTGCCAGCCTACTATAATTCACCCCTCCACTTT
-	TRBJ1-1	TRBV9	-	CASSKGGGPEAFF	TGTGCCAGCAGCAAAGGGGGGGGCCCTGAAGCTTTCTTT
few	TRBJ2-2	TRBV24-1	TRBD2	CATRASGDTGELFF	TGTGCCACCAGGGCTAGCGGCGACACCGGGGAGCTGTTTTTT
many	TRBJ2-7	TRBV4-2	-	CASSQDIEREEARQQYF	TGTGCCAGCAGCCAAGATATCGAAAGGGAAGAAGCAAGACAGCAGTACTTC
many	TRBJ2-5	TRBV5-1	-	CASSLGIRGALETQYF	TGCGCCAGCAGCTTGGGAATCAGGGGGGCCCTAGAGACCCAGTACTTC
-	TRBJ1-1	TRBV10-3	-	CAITGVGKNTEAFF	TGTGCCATCACGGGGGTGGGCAAGAACACTGAAGCTTTCTTT
-	TRBJ2-5	TRBV6-5	-	CVTGKDRQETQYF	TGTGTAACGGGGAAGGACAGACAAGAGACCCAGTACTTC
-	TRBJ2-3	TRBV20-1	TRBD2	CSAEPTTSGAADTQYF	TGCAGTGCTGAACCAACGACTAGCGGGGCGGCAGATACGCAGTATTTT
few	TRBJ1-6	TRBV27	TRBD1	CASSWDSSYNSPLHF	TGTGCCAGCAGTTGGGACAGCTCCTATAATTCACCCCTCCACTTT
many	TRBJ2-5	TRBV4-3	-	CASSQDTRKTQYF	TGCGCCAGCAGCCAAGATACCCGGAAGACCCAGTACTTC
few	TRBJ1-5	TRBV7-2	-	CASSLVPNSNQPQHF	TGTGCCAGCAGCTTAGTACCGAATAGCAATCAGCCCCAGCATTTT
many	TRBJ2-1	TRBV4-3	TRBD2	CASSQDRGGYGEQFF	TGCGCCAGCAGCCAAGATCGGGGGGGGTATGGTGAGCAGTTCTTC
few	TRBJ2-3	TRBV11-2	-	CASSPDFQGTQYF	TGTGCCAGCAGCCCGGACTTCCAGGGAACGCAGTATTTT
few	TRBJ2-1	TRBV9	-	CASSRRQDGYNEQFF	TGTGCCAGCAGTCGACGACAGGACGGCTACAATGAGCAGTTCTTC
many	TRBJ2-1	TRBV7-2	-	CASSLGASAGSDEQFF	TGTGCCAGCAGCTTAGGAGCCTCGGCAGGGAGTGATGAGCAGTTCTTC